Below, 30 T cell receptor beta chains from the same sample are listed, as sequenced in a study of T cell changes during pregnancy in multiple sclerosis. Produced via immunoSEQ multiplex PCR; TCRdb's table is partial and in-frame only. The repertoire has tens of thousands of clones, about 94% of them found once; the top ten carry 2.5%. Material: peripheral blood, obtained in the third trimester of pregnancy. These receptors originate from a female donor with multiple sclerosis, enrolled in a pregnancy study.

V and J are TRBV6-1 and TRBJ2-3; 15 nucleotides match TRBD2. Germline V gives CDR1 MNHNS, CDR2 SASEGT. V was clipped by 4 bases and J by 4 bases; unmatched bases: 3. This CDR3 has 16 amino acids. CDR3 bases: TGTGCCAGCAGTGGGGGACTAGCGGGGGGCCCAGATACGCAGTATTTT. Protein sequence: CASSGGLAGGPDTQYF.

This sequence joins TRBV9 and TRBJ2-1; 10 nucleotides agree with TRBD2. This CDR3 has 17 amino acids. With 4 bases clipped from V and 3 bases from J, the junction kept 10 bases outside the gene matches. Germline V lookup: CDR1 SGDLS, CDR2 YYNGEE. CDR3 in DNA: TGTGCCAGCAGCCTAACCCCTCTAGCGGGGGACTACAATGAGCAGTTCTTC. Translating it yields CASSLTPLAGDYNEQFF. The full variable domain, completed using reference TRBV9 and TRBJ2-1, is DSGVTQTPKHLITATGQRVTLRCSPRSGDLSVYWYQQSLDQGLQFLIQYYNGEERAKGNILERFSAQQFPDLHSELNLSSLELGDSALYFCASSLTPLAGDYNEQFFGPGTRLTVL.

This clone was recorded a few times. This chain connects TRBV19 to TRBJ1-5; TRBD1 agrees at 7 bases. The CDR3 spans 16 residues. V dropped 7 bases and J dropped 3; count of bases not matched to a gene: 12. Germline V gives CDR1 LNHDA, CDR2 SQIVND (reference sequence). The CDR3 protein is CASNTLGQSLNQPQHF. The CDR3 DNA sequence: TGTGCCAGTAACACACTGGGACAGTCGCTCAATCAGCCCCAGCATTTT.

The chain recombines TRBV9 with TRBJ1-4; 10 bases map to TRBD1. The CDR3 runs to 14 residues. Trimming removed 3 bases from V and 8 bases from J; junction bases left unmatched: 4. Per the germline V gene, CDR1 is SGDLS and CDR2 is YYNGEE. The DNA of the CDR3 is TGTGCCAGCAGCGCGGGACAGGGGCAAGAAAAACTGTTTTTT. This sequence encodes CASSAGQGQEKLFF.

The chain couples TRBV9 to TRBJ2-7; 9 positions agree with TRBD1. The CDR3 extends over 18 amino acids. V gave up 5 bases and J gave up 0 bases; unmatched junction bases: 15. Germline V gene lookup returns CDR1 SGDLS and CDR2 YYNGEE. The CDR3 spells CASRRDREPRSHSYEQYF. CDR3 nucleotide sequence: TGTGCCAGCAGAAGGGACAGGGAGCCAAGGTCCCACTCCTACGAGCAGTACTTC.

J is TRBJ1-1 and V is TRBV27; 11 bases agree with TRBD1. CDR1 is MNHEY, CDR2 SMNVEV, per germline (reference sequence). This CDR3 has 18 residues. V gave up 7 bases and J gave up 1 base; unmatched junction bases: 14. This chain's CDR3 is CASKTSRTGGKANTEAFF. CDR3 DNA sequence: TGTGCCAGCAAAACATCTCGGACAGGGGGCAAAGCGAACACTGAAGCTTTCTTT.

The genes are TRBV19 and TRBJ2-2; 11 positions match TRBD1. CDR3 length equals 17 residues. Unmatched junction bases numbered 1, after V lost 1 base and J lost 0 bases. The V gene's germline CDR1 is LNHDA and CDR2 SQIVND (reference sequence). In DNA form, the CDR3 reads TGTGCCAGTAGTATAGGGACAGGGGGCGCGAACACCGGGGAGCTGTTTTTT. This encodes CASSIGTGGANTGELFF.

The rearrangement links TRBV11-1 to TRBJ2-7; D not resolved. Germline CDR1 and CDR2: SGHAT and FQDESV (reference sequence). Deletions cut 5 bases from V and 3 bases from J, with 14 bases between. This CDR3 comprises 14 residues. CDR3 nucleotide sequence: TGTGCCAGCAGCCTTGCCAGTTCCTTCTACGAGCAGTACTTC. It is translated as CASSLASSFYEQYF. The full variable domain, with the rest looked up from reference TRBV11-1 and TRBJ2-7, is EAEVAQSPRYKITEKSQAVAFWCDPISGHATLYWYRQILGQGPELLVQFQDESVVDDSQLPKDRFSAERLKGVDSTLKIQPAELGDSAMYLCASSLASSFYEQYFGPGTRLTVT.

The rearrangement links TRBV27 to TRBJ1-2; no clear D. V was clipped by 3 bases and J by 7 bases, with 24 bases between them. The CDR3 is made up of 17 amino acids. Germline V gene sequence: CDR1 MNHEY, CDR2 SMNVEV (reference sequence). CDR3: CASSFGGQIPLRGGYTF. CDR3 bases: TGTGCCAGCAGTTTTGGCGGTCAGATACCCCTAAGAGGTGGCTACACCTTC.

The rearrangement links TRBV14 to TRBJ1-2, with a possible D match to TRBD1 (5 bases). CDR1 and CDR2 (germline): SGHDN, FVKESK. The ends were cut back, 1 base at V and 2 bases at J, with 14 bases in the middle. The CDR3 spans 16 residues. CDR3 sequence (DNA): TGTGCCAGCAGCCAAGTTGTCGGGGGAGAGAACTATGGCTACACCTTC. Protein product: CASSQVVGGENYGYTF. Together with reference TRBV14 and TRBJ1-2, the CDR3 gives the full variable domain: EAGVTQFPSHSVIEKGQTVTLRCDPISGHDNLYWYRRVMGKEIKFLLHFVKESKQDESGMPNNRFLAERTGGTYSTLKVQPAELEDSGVYFCASSQVVGGENYGYTFGSGTRLTVV.

This chain uses TRBV7-8 with TRBJ1-2; the D is unclear. This CDR3 is built from 12 residues. V was cut by 11 bases and J by 5 bases, with 15 bases left in between. Germline assignment: CDR1 SGHVS and CDR2 FQNEAQ. The CDR3, as DNA: TGTGCCGCAGACATAGGATATTATGGCTACACCTTC. It yields the protein CAADIGYYGYTF.

This sequence joins TRBV6-4 and TRBJ2-3, with a weak D call TRBD2 (6 bases). The CDR3 totals 13 residues. The germline V gene has CDR1 MRHNA and CDR2 SNTAGT. The germline V and J ends were trimmed by 3 bases and 2 bases, with 6 bases remaining between them. CDR3 DNA: TGTGCCAGCAGTGAGGGACTCACAGATACGCAGTATTTT. This translates into CASSEGLTDTQYF.

The CDR3 sequence: CASSFWEGDEKLFF. For the CDR3, the DNA is TGTGCCAGCAGCTTTTGGGAGGGCGATGAAAAACTGTTTTTT. The V and J genes are TRBV7-9 and TRBJ1-4, with no clear D. V lost 3 bases and J 6 bases, leaving 11 bases between the germline ends. CDR3 length equals 14 residues. From germline, CDR1 is SEHNR and CDR2 FQNEAQ (reference sequence).

The table lists this clone with a count of one. This chain connects TRBV7-3 to TRBJ2-3, with TRBD2 matching over 12 bases. The CDR3 contains 16 residues. Looked up from germline, CDR1 is SGHTA and CDR2 is FQGTGA. V shed 5 bases, J shed 4 bases, and the junction held 7 bases outside the gene matches. The CDR3 DNA reads as TGTGCCAGCAGCCCCTCTAGCGGGGGGGCCGCAGATACGCAGTATTTT. Translating gives CASSPSSGGAADTQYF.

V and J are TRBV25-1 and TRBJ1-2; D not certain. The CDR3 has 14 amino acids. Germline values: CDR1 MGHDK, CDR2 SYGVNS. Trimming removed 8 bases from V and 4 bases from J, with 17 bases in between. CDR3 nucleotide sequence: TGTGCCAGCCGGGCGGCGGGTGAATTCTATGGCTACACCTTC. It is translated as CASRAAGEFYGYTF.

This clone occurred once. The gene calls are TRBV6-5 and TRBJ1-1, with unresolved D. Germline V gene sequence: CDR1 MNHEY, CDR2 SVGAGI. With 0 bases removed from V and 4 bases from J, the gap between germline ends came to 9 bases. The CDR3 is made up of 14 amino acids. The CDR3 region has the DNA TGTGCCAGCAGTTACTCCTCTGAGGGCACTGAAGCTTTCTTT. It encodes CASSYSSEGTEAFF.

The chain combines TRBV2 with TRBJ1-4; 8 nucleotides line up with TRBD1. CDR3 length: 17 amino acids. Trimming took 6 bases from V and 7 from J; bases not matched to a gene: 16. Per germline, CDR1 SNHLY and CDR2 FYNNEI. CDR3 protein: CASRAGQDLPSREKLFF. CDR3 nucleotide sequence: TGTGCCAGCAGAGCGGGACAGGACCTTCCGTCACGTGAAAAACTGTTTTTT.

The rearrangement links TRBV6-5 to TRBJ2-7; 7 nucleotides line up with TRBD1. V lost 8 bases, J lost 2 bases, and 12 bases stayed unmatched. The CDR3 has 15 amino acids. Looked up from germline, CDR1 is MNHEY and CDR2 is SVGAGI. The CDR3 bases are TGTGCCAGCGGAAACTGGGGACAGCCCCCCTACGAGCAGTACTTC. This gives the protein CASGNWGQPPYEQYF.

The chain employs TRBV30 and TRBJ2-7; 7 nucleotides align to TRBD2. Germline V gives CDR1 GTSNPN, CDR2 SVGIG (reference sequence). The CDR3 covers 12 residues. Germline trimming cut 6 bases from V and 6 bases from J; bases unmatched to any gene: 8. DNA for the CDR3: TGTGCCTGCGGCCGCGGGGGAGGCGAGCAGTACTTC. This translates into CACGRGGGEQYF.

This sequence joins TRBV9 and TRBJ2-1; TRBD2 might be the D (6 bases). The length of the CDR3 is 15 residues. Trimming removed 0 bases from V and 4 bases from J, with 11 bases in between. Germline V CDR1 and CDR2: SGDLS, YYNGEE. The CDR3 coding sequence is TGTGCCAGCAGCGTAGATTGGGGAGGATACAATGAGCAGTTCTTC. Its protein is CASSVDWGGYNEQFF.

V is TRBV5-4 and J is TRBJ1-4, with D tentatively TRBD1 (6 bases). V dropped 0 bases and J dropped 7 bases, with 13 bases sitting between them. Germline V gene data show CDR1 as SGHNT and CDR2 as YYREEE (reference sequence). This CDR3 contains 15 residues. CDR3 nucleotide sequence: TGTGCCAGCAGCTTGGAACAGGGTCCGGGTGAAAAACTGTTTTTT. Translation gives CASSLEQGPGEKLFF. Drawing the rest from reference TRBV5-4 and TRBJ1-4, the complete variable domain is ETGVTQSPTHLIKTRGQQVTLRCSSQSGHNTVSWYQQALGQGPQFIFQYYREEENGRGNFPPRFSGLQFPNYSSELNVNALELDDSALYLCASSLEQGPGEKLFFGSGTQLSVL.

This clone is a singleton in its sample. This chain joins TRBV7-9 and TRBJ2-5; D gene unclear. Trimming took 3 bases from V and 0 from J, leaving 8 bases between them. Germline V gene sequence: CDR1 SEHNR, CDR2 FQNEAQ (reference sequence). CDR3 length: 14 amino acids. The chain's CDR3 is CASSFREYQETQYF. Here the CDR3 DNA reads TGTGCCAGCAGCTTTAGAGAATACCAAGAGACCCAGTACTTC.

The V and J genes are TRBV5-4 and TRBJ2-2; 7 bases map to TRBD2. J gave up 1 base and V 0 bases, and 3 bases lay outside the gene matches. Germline CDR1 SGHNT, CDR2 YYREEE (reference sequence). The CDR3 is 16 amino acids. The CDR3 nucleotides are TGTGCCAGCAGCTTGGAACTAGCGATGAACACCGGGGAGCTGTTTTTT. This translates into CASSLELAMNTGELFF.

This clone is a singleton in its sample. The V and J genes are TRBV2 and TRBJ2-7; TRBD1 matches 8 bases. Per germline, CDR1 SNHLY and CDR2 FYNNEI. After removal of 6 bases from V and 2 bases from J, the junction contained 6 bases not matched to a gene. The length of the CDR3 is 14 residues. DNA for the CDR3: TGTGCCAGCAGAACCGGGACAGGACCCTACGAGCAGTACTTC. Its protein is CASRTGTGPYEQYF.

The V call is TRBV5-1, the J call TRBJ1-2; D might be TRBD1 (5 bases). Germline V gene sequence: CDR1 SGHRS, CDR2 YFSETQ. CDR3 length equals 15 residues. The V end was cut by 4 bases, the J end by 6 bases, with 19 bases between. In DNA, the CDR3 is TGCGCCAGCAGCGCCGGGGGGAGGGAGTTTGATGGCTACACCTTC. Its translation is CASSAGGREFDGYTF. Based on the CDR3 plus reference TRBV5-1 and TRBJ1-2, the full variable domain is KAGVTQTPRYLIKTRGQQVTLSCSPISGHRSVSWYQQTPGQGLQFLFEYFSETQRNKGNFPGRFSGRQFSNSRSEMNVSTLELGDSALYLCASSAGGREFDGYTFGSGTRLTVV.

This chain uses TRBV18 with TRBJ2-1; 12 nucleotides line up with TRBD1. Germline V gene sequence: CDR1 KGHSH, CDR2 LQKENI. The length of the CDR3 is 15 residues. The V gene end was trimmed by 4 bases and the J gene end by 7 bases; junction bases not matched to a gene: 5. The CDR3 loop is CASSRGTGGYNEQFF. In DNA, the CDR3 is TGTGCCAGCTCACGCGGGACAGGGGGCTATAATGAGCAGTTCTTC.

V gene TRBV30 combines with J gene TRBJ2-1; D is possibly TRBD2 (5 bases). Germline CDR1 reads GTSNPN; CDR2 reads SVGIG (reference sequence). This CDR3 is built from 15 residues. Trimming cost V 2 bases and J 4 bases, with 15 bases left between them. Here the CDR3 DNA reads TGTGCCTGGAGTCCCCGACGGACTTTATACAATGAGCAGTTCTTC. This gives the protein CAWSPRRTLYNEQFF. The whole variable domain, filled in from reference TRBV30 and TRBJ2-1, reads SQTIHQWPATLVQPVGSPLSLECTVEGTSNPNLYWYRQAAGRGLQLLFYSVGIGQISSEVPQNLSASRPQDRQFILSSKKLLLSDSGFYLCAWSPRRTLYNEQFFGPGTRLTVL.

The chain couples TRBV4-1 to TRBJ2-7, with a possible D match to TRBD1 (6 bases). V was pared by 0 bases and J by 0 bases, with 9 bases between. CDR3 size: 15 residues. Germline assignment: CDR1 MGHRA and CDR2 YSYEKL. CDR3 sequence: CASSQERGGSYEQYF. CDR3 DNA: TGCGCCAGCAGCCAAGAAAGAGGGGGCTCCTACGAGCAGTACTTC.

In DNA form, the CDR3 reads TGTGCCAGCAGTGACTCTACGGGGAGCACAGATACGCAGTATTTT. Its translation is CASSDSTGSTDTQYF. This chain connects TRBV6-4 to TRBJ2-3, with D maybe TRBD2 (5 bases). The CDR3 is made up of 15 amino acids. The germline V and J ends were trimmed by 0 bases and 0 bases, with 7 bases remaining between them. Germline V gives CDR1 MRHNA, CDR2 SNTAGT.

The V call is TRBV5-4, the J call TRBJ1-2, with TRBD1 matching over 7 bases. This CDR3 spans 15 amino acids. V was pared by 0 bases and J by 1 base, with 3 bases of the junction left unmatched. The germline gives CDR1 SGHNT, CDR2 YYREEE (reference sequence). CDR3 loop: CASSLGQGINYGYTF. DNA of the CDR3: TGTGCCAGCAGCTTGGGACAGGGAATTAACTATGGCTACACCTTC.